The clone carrying this T cell receptor (beta chain) was found once. Its antigen remains unknown. The PCR was carried out with 60 Vbeta primers and 13 Jbeta primers. Clones were sequenced by immunoSEQ multiplex PCR, and TCRdb holds only the in-frame ones, with some missing. This table holds 250,000 to 350,000 clones, roughly 85% found once. CDR1 MNHEY and CDR2 SVGAGI come from the germline V gene. The CDR3 contains 12 residues. The source of the sample is a study of cytomegalovirus exposure and HLA in healthy donors. Study-wide results and limits: An apparent linkage of common viral pathogens to several of the most significant clusters emerged in a later analysis. High sensitivity and specificity were reportedly achieved when the classifier diagnosed cytomegalovirus status. Prior analysis indicated that the majority of TCR beta V segments exhibited productivity approximately 90% or approximately 30% of the time. Later analysis placed DRB1 highest and HLA-C lowest in TCR association rates, which differed by HLA locus.

The genes are TRBV6-5 and TRBJ2-5, with a weak D call TRBD1 (5 bases). The J call may be wrong; the DNA end is better matched by TRBJ2-7. The specimen was PBMCs. This TCR was recovered from a middle-aged man in good health and CMV-seropositive. CDR3 protein: CASRDISYEQYF. Written as DNA, the CDR3 is TGTGCCAGCAGGGACATCTCCTACGAGCAGTACTTC.